The 13 T cell receptor beta chains below come from one sample, sequenced in a study of spatial heterogeneity in lung cancer. Study results and limitations: Expanded alpha and beta TCR counts within tumors tracked tumor mutation counts.

The antigens these receptors bind are not known. Time point given: sample taken at primary tumor resection. TCRdb redid the calling of the 5' RACE reads with MiXCR, one entry per CDR3 protein. This sample carries 20,000 to 25,000 distinct CDR3 sequences, roughly 6.7% of them seen once, and the ten largest clones take about 9.4%. The specimen was lung tumor tissue, collected at surgery. The source is a male donor with early-stage non-small cell lung cancer.

The gene calls are TRBV5-1 and TRBJ1-2; D perhaps matches TRBD1 (6 bases). Germline lookup yields CDR1 SGHRS and CDR2 YFSETQ. Trimming took 1 base from V and 4 from J, leaving 11 bases between them. This CDR3 comprises 14 residues. The CDR3, as DNA: TGCGCCAGCAGCTTGACAGGGTCAGGCTATGGCTACACCTTC. This encodes CASSLTGSGYGYTF.

This clonotype was seen a handful of times. The junction departs from germline at one end; a sequencing error may be responsible. The chain is built from TRBV19 and TRBJ2-7, with 8 bases identical to TRBD2. CDR3 length equals 14 residues. The germline V gene encodes CDR1 LNHDA and CDR2 SQIVND (reference sequence). This CDR3 reads CASSISAGVYGQYF. In nucleotides, the CDR3 is TGTGCCAGCAGTATATCAGCGGGGGTGTACGGGCAGTACTTC.

This clonotype showed up many times. V gene TRBV5-1 combines with J gene TRBJ2-1; TRBD2 agrees at 8 bases. Germline V gives CDR1 SGHRS, CDR2 YFSETQ. This CDR3 spans 14 amino acids. V was clipped by 2 bases and J by 8 bases; unmatched bases: 6. The CDR3 loop is CASSLSGRYDEQFF. The CDR3 nucleotides read TGCGCCAGCAGCTTAAGCGGGAGATATGATGAGCAGTTCTTC.

This clonotype occurred many times. This chain joins TRBV7-2 and TRBJ1-2; D call uncertain. The germline V gene encodes CDR1 SGHTA and CDR2 FQGNSA. The CDR3 length is 15 residues. Trimming took 7 bases from V and 3 from J, leaving 18 bases between them. This CDR3 is CASTQAWGRDYGYTF. The CDR3 bases are TGTGCCAGCACCCAAGCCTGGGGAAGAGACTATGGCTACACCTTC.

This clonotype was seen ten or more times. V and J are TRBV3-1 and TRBJ2-3, with D possibly TRBD2 on 5 matching bases. The CDR3 runs 14 residues. Germline assignment: CDR1 LGHDT and CDR2 YNNKEL (reference sequence). V was clipped by 2 bases and J by 3 bases, with 9 bases between them. The CDR3 region is CASSQSGATDTQYF. CDR3 sequence (DNA): TGTGCCAGCAGCCAAAGCGGAGCTACAGATACGCAGTATTTT.

V usage is TRBV20-1 and J usage is TRBJ1-5, with 10 bases that match TRBD1. The CDR3 runs 16 residues. The V segment lost 6 bases and the J segment 3 bases; nucleotides outside the gene matches: 11. Germline V lookup: CDR1 DFQATT, CDR2 SNEGSKA (reference sequence). CDR3 nucleotide sequence: TGCAGTGCCACACCGTGGGACAGGGGCTTCAATCAGCCCCAGCATTTT. Residues: CSATPWDRGFNQPQHF.

This rearrangement joins TRBV6-2 or TRBV6-3 to TRBJ1-5; D unclear. V was pared by 1 base and J by 5 bases, with 9 bases between. The CDR3 is made up of 14 amino acids. From germline, CDR1 is MNHEY and CDR2 SVGEGT. Here the CDR3 reads CASSYLSSDQPQHF. As DNA, the CDR3 is TGTGCCAGCAGTTACTTATCGTCGGATCAGCCCCAGCATTTT.

The CDR3 coding sequence is TGTGCCAGCATCGGACTGCCATCTATCTACGAGCAGTACTTC. Protein sequence: CASIGLPSIYEQYF. This chain uses TRBV6-2 or TRBV6-3 with TRBJ2-7; tentative D call: TRBD2 (5 bases). CDR3 length equals 14 residues. V lost 7 bases, J lost 3 bases, and 16 bases lay in between. The germline V gene encodes CDR1 MNHEY and CDR2 SVGEGT.

This clonotype was recorded many times. V and J are TRBV29-1 and TRBJ2-7, with D possibly called TRBD1 or TRBD2 (5 bases each). Germline V gives CDR1 SQVTM, CDR2 ANQGSEA. This CDR3 region has 11 residues. The DNA of the CDR3 is TGCGGGGGAAAGAGGGGCGACGAGCAGTACTTC. This translates into CGGKRGDEQYF.

This clonotype was recorded at least ten times. V gene TRBV20-1 combines with J gene TRBJ2-1, with D possibly matching TRBD2 (5 bases). Germline CDR1 reads DFQATT; CDR2 reads SNEGSKA (reference sequence). Between the trimmed V and J ends, which lost 6 bases and 2 bases, there was a span of 23 bases. The CDR3 runs to 17 residues. For the CDR3, the DNA is TGCAGTGCCCTTACCCCACTAGGACTCTCCGCCTACAATGAGCAGTTCTTC. As protein: CSALTPLGLSAYNEQFF.

This clonotype is labeled medium-sized. J is TRBJ2-1 and V is TRBV7-9, with a weak D call TRBD1 (5 bases). V lost 6 bases and J 11 bases, leaving 14 bases between the germline ends. Germline CDR1 SEHNR, CDR2 FQNEAQ (reference sequence). The CDR3 has 12 amino acids. The CDR3 DNA reads TGTGCCAGCAGATACCAGGGTCGGCAGCAGTTCTTC. It specifies CASRYQGRQQFF.

Many counts were recorded for this clonotype. J is TRBJ2-3 and V is TRBV18, with 13 nucleotides matching TRBD2. The CDR3 length is 17 residues. J was trimmed by 2 bases and V by 5 bases; bases with no gene match: 7. Germline-derived CDR1 and CDR2 are KGHSH and LQKENI. DNA for the CDR3: TGTGCCAGCTCATCGACTAGCGGGGGGTTTGTCACAGATACGCAGTATTTT. It specifies CASSSTSGGFVTDTQYF.

The table lists this clonotype with a few counts. J is TRBJ2-1 and V is TRBV6-2 or TRBV6-3; D perhaps matches TRBD2 (6 bases). Trimming pared 2 bases from V and 15 bases from J, leaving 17 bases between. Germline V CDR1 and CDR2: MNHEY, SVGEGT. The CDR3 totals 13 residues. The DNA for the CDR3 is TGTGCCAGCAGTTACCTCGGGGACTCTTTGGCGTTCTTC. Translation: CASSYLGDSLAFF.